Described below is a single T cell receptor beta chain sequence and its context. CDR1 is DFQATT and CDR2 is SNEGSKA in the germline V gene (reference sequence). Trimming cost V 3 bases and J 12 bases; bases outside gene matches: 12. There are 14 residues in the CDR3. The repertoire was sequenced with immunoSEQ multiplex PCR; TCRdb's copy has only in-frame clones and lacks some. The sample has approximately 200,000 clones; roughly 85% are singletons. The data derive from a study of blood T cell repertoires in COVID-19. Sequenced: PBMCs or T cells enriched from blood (not recorded which). J is TRBJ2-4 and V is TRBV20-1; 9 bases align to TRBD1. The receptor's source is a man aged 35 to 55 who had recovered from COVID-19. CDR3 amino acids: CSASPGQGGVGQYF. As DNA, the CDR3 is TGCAGTGCTAGTCCGGGACAGGGAGGGGTCGGTCAGTACTTC.